The clone carrying this TCR beta chain occurred once. In the authors' methods: Estimation of nucleated cell counts was performed using reference gene primer amplification. Produced via immunoSEQ multiplex PCR; TCRdb's table is partial and in-frame only. That table gives V, J and clone size, and the DNA gave D and trimming. The sample has about 180,000 clones; approximately 90% are singletons. The data derive from a study of blood T cell repertoires in COVID-19. Background on the study: Italy, Spain and the United States were the sources of the convalescent and acute COVID-19 samples. In each case, the material was cDNA or gDNA derived from T cells, B-cell-depleted T cells, or PBMCs.

Germline V CDR1 and CDR2: MNHEY, SMNVEV (reference sequence). Trimming pared 5 bases from V and 4 bases from J, leaving 14 bases between. The CDR3 contains 14 residues. The genes are TRBV27 and TRBJ1-2; TRBD1 might be the D (5 bases). This receptor was taken from a woman between 25 and 40 years old with active or convalescent COVID-19. The sequenced material came from peripheral blood. In nucleotides, the CDR3 is TGTGCCAGCAGTCTAACGGGGGAGTTCTATGGCTACACCTTC. It is translated as CASSLTGEFYGYTF.